This T cell receptor beta chain originates from a study of CD8 T cells in ankylosing spondylitis. Study-wide results and limits: Disease-linked clones bore a CD8+ phenotype and were relatively rare in peripheral blood. A subset of motif variants has previously been described in the synovial fluid and blood of reactive arthritis. It appeared that ankylosing spondylitis blood was characterized by a TCR beta motif of about 8 highly homologous variants.

Quantitative 5'-RACE was performed with molecular barcodes, and it yielded the TCR beta libraries. TCRdb ran MiXCR on the 5' RACE reads and lists one entry per CDR3 protein. The sample lists around 770,000 distinct CDR3 sequences, under 20% occurring once. About this clonotype itself: Antigen specificity is unknown.

The CDR3 loop spans 16 amino acids. The germline CDR1 and CDR2 sequences are SGHTA and FQGNSA. Losses at the gene ends were 0 bases for V and 4 bases for J; bases not matched to a gene: 8. Sequencing input: blood, either unsorted or a sorted T cell fraction (not recorded which). The sequence came from a male donor with ankylosing spondylitis. The V call is TRBV7-2, the J call TRBJ2-7; 8 bases align to TRBD2. The CDR3 DNA sequence: TGTGCCAGCAGCTTAGCGGCGACTAGCGAGCTTTACGAGCAGTACTTC. It encodes CASSLAATSELYEQYF.